This TCR beta chain was recovered during a study of blood T cell repertoires in COVID-19 (dated by TCRdb to 2018 to 2020). For the study in its entirety: Collaborator samples came from the United States, Italy and Spain and covered acute and convalescent phases of COVID-19. The material from the prospective study consisted of cDNA or gDNA derived from T cells, B-cell-depleted T cells, or PBMCs. Deeply sampled blood TCRbeta repertoires from subjects exposed to, actively infected with, or recovered from COVID-19 were included in the dataset. A freely available public database, intended as a resource for researchers studying the immune response to SARS-CoV-2, is where the repertoires were released. Samples were obtained from the ongoing ImmuneRACE study (first 160 participants) and from 1,254 subjects provided by 6 global collaborators. The sample metadata nearly always contained a de-identified subject ID, COVID-19 status, age in years and sex. Where HLA class I and class II types were available, the types were taken from metadata supplied by the sample provider, not from assay-based typing.

TCRbeta CDR3 regions were amplified from genomic DNA by means of the immunoSEQ Assay, a bias-controlled multiplex PCR. The authors processed their data as follows. The number of nucleated cells in each sample was estimated by amplification of reference gene primers within the assay. Sequence reads were collapsed and filtered to measure the absolute abundance of every unique TCRbeta CDR3 rearrangement. For each sample, productive Simpson clonality was calculated as the square root of Simpson's diversity index over productive rearrangements. In its TCRdb copy, this immuneACCESS table keeps in-frame sequences only and misses some clones. Where compared with another copy, unresolved V genes explain less than half of these, and the others have no known cause. V and J calls and clone size are those listed in that table; D and trimming were worked out from the DNA. Here the sample has roughly 200,000 clones; 70% to 90% occur a single time. The ten largest account for less than 1.5% of the sample.

V is cut by 1 base and J by 1 base, and the space between the germline ends is 4 bases. Including the terminal cysteine and phenylalanine, the CDR3 comprises 13 residues. Here the CDR3 DNA is all that survives: 39 bases in frame from base 1. Based on the germline V gene, the CDR1 and CDR2 sequences are KGHSH and LQKENI. On this clone itself: This clone's antigen is unknown. Base-call qualities are not available, and no considerably larger clone is one nucleotide away. This specimen includes other DNA sequences encoding the same CDR3.

What the research found in general, with its limitations: How much clinical and demographic metadata was included differed by source and by participant, and the metadata was provided uncurated.

In the prospective study, participants were roughly 18 to 89 years old, resided in about 25 geographic areas of the United States, and were enrolled through a virtual design. In the prospective study, cohorts were assigned on the basis of participant-reported clinical history obtained from a screening survey and a study questionnaire. For ImmuneRACE Cohort 3, a participant was defined as recovered based on two consecutive negative NP/OP PCR tests, clearance by a healthcare professional, or resolution of symptoms. In the prospective study, mobile phlebotomists collected whole blood, serum and a nasopharyngeal or oropharyngeal swab from each participant. Additional blood draws and questionnaires over an approximately 2-month period could optionally be provided by prospective study participants. Prospective study blood samples were shipped either frozen or at room temperature before DNA extraction.

This chain is built from TRBV18 and TRBJ1-1; the D gene lacks a confident call. The sequencing sample was made of PBMCs or T cells enriched from blood (not recorded which). This sequence originates from a man younger than 40 who had recovered from COVID-19. CDR3 loop: CASSPRGNTEAFF. Here is the DNA: TGTGCCAGCTCACCACGAGGGAACACTGAAGCTTTCTTT.